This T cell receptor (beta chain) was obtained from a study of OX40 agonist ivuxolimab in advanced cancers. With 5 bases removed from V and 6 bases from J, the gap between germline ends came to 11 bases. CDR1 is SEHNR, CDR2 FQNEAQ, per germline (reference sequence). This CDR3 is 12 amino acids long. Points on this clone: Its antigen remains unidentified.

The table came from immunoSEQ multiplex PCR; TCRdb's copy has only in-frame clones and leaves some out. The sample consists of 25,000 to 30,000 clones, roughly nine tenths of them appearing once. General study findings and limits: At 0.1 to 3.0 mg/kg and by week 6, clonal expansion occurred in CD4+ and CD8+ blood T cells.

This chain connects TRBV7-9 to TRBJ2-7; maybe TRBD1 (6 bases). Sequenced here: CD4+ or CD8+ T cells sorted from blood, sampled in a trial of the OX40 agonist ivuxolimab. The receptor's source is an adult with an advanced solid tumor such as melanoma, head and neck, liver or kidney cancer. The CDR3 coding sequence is TGTGCCAGCAGCCTAGGACAGATCGAGCAGTACTTC. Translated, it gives CASSLGQIEQYF.